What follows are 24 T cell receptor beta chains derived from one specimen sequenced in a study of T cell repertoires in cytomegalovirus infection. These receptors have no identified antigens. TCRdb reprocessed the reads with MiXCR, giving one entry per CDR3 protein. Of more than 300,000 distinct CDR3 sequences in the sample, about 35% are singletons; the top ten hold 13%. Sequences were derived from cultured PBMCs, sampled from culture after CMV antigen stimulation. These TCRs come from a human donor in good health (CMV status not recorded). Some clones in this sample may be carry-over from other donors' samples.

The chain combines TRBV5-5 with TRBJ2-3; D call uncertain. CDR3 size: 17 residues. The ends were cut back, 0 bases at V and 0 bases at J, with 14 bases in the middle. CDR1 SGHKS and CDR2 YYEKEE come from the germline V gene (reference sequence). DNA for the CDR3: TGTGCCAGCAGCTTGGCCTCGACTCCGCCTAGCACAGATACGCAGTATTTT. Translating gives CASSLASTPPSTDTQYF.

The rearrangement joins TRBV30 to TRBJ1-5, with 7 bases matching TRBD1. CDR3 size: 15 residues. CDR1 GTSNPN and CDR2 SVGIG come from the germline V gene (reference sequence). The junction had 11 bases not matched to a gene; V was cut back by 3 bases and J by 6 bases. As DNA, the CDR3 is TGTGCCTGGAGAGCGCAGGGGGGGTTTATTCAGCCCCAGCATTTT. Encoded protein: CAWRAQGGFIQPQHF. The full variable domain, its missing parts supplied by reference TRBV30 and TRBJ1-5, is SQTIHQWPATLVQPVGSPLSLECTVEGTSNPNLYWYRQAAGRGLQLLFYSVGIGQISSEVPQNLSASRPQDRQFILSSKKLLLSDSGFYLCAWRAQGGFIQPQHFGDGTRLSIL.

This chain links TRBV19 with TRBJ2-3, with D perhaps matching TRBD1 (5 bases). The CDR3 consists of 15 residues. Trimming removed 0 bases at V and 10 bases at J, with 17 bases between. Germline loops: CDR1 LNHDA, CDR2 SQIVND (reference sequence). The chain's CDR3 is CASSIEPRDLGSQYF. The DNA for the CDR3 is TGTGCCAGTAGTATAGAACCCAGGGATCTGGGTTCGCAGTATTTT.

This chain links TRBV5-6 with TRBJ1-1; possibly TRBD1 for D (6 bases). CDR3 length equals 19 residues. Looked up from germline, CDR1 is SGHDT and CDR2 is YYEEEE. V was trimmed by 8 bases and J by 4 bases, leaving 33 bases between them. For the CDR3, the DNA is TGTGCCAGTACTCAGCGGGGGAACTGGGGTGACAGGAGATTCACTGAAGCTTTCTTT. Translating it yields CASTQRGNWGDRRFTEAFF.

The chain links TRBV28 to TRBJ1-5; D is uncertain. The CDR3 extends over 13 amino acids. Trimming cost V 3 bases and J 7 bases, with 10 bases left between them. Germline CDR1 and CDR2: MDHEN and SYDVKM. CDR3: CASSFRSRQPQHF. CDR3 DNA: TGTGCCAGCAGTTTTAGGTCAAGGCAGCCCCAGCATTTT.

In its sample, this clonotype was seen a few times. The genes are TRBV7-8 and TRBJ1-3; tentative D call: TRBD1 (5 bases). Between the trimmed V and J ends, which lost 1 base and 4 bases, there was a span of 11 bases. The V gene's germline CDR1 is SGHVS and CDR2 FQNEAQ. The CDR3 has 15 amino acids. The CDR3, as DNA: TGTGCCAGCAGCTTAGGGGGCACTCGGGGAAACACCATATATTTT. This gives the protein CASSLGGTRGNTIYF. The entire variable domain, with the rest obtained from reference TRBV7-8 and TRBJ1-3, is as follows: GAGVSQSPRYKVAKRGQDVALRCDPISGHVSLFWYQQALGQGPEFLTYFQNEAQLDKSGLPSDRFFAERPEGSVSTLKIQRTQQEDSAVYLCASSLGGTRGNTIYFGEGSWLTVV.

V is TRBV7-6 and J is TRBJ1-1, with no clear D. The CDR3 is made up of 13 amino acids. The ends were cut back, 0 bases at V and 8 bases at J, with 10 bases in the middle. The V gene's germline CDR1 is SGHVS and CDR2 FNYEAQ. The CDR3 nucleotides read TGTGCCAGCAGCTTAGCTGTAGGAACCGAAGCTTTCTTT. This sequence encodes CASSLAVGTEAFF.

The CDR3 coding sequence is TGTGCCACTACGGACAGGACGACCACTGAAGCTTTCTTT. Translating it yields CATTDRTTTEAFF. The chain carries TRBV27 and TRBJ1-1, with 7 bases lining up with TRBD1. CDR3 length: 13 amino acids. Per germline, CDR1 MNHEY and CDR2 SMNVEV (reference sequence). Trimming removed 10 bases from V and 4 bases from J; junction bases left unmatched: 9.

CDR3 DNA sequence: TGTGCCAGCAGCCAAGATCCGGGACAGGGGAATGAAAAACTGTTTTTT. Translation: CASSQDPGQGNEKLFF. The chain carries TRBV14 and TRBJ1-4, with 10 positions matching TRBD1. This CDR3 is 16 amino acids long. Germline-derived CDR1 and CDR2 are SGHDN and FVKESK. With V trimmed by 0 bases and J by 5 bases, 3 bases remained unmatched.

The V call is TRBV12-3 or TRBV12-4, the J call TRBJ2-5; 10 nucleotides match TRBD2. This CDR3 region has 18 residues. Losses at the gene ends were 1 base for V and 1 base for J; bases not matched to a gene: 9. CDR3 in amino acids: CASSLGVGTSAFQETQYF. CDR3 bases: TGTGCCAGCAGTTTAGGGGTTGGGACTAGCGCCTTCCAAGAGACCCAGTACTTC.

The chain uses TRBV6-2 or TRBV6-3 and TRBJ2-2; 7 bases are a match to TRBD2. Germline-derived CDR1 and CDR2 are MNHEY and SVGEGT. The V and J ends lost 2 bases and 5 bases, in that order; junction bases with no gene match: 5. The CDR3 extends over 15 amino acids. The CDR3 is CASSYLRELTGELFF. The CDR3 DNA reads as TGTGCCAGCAGTTACCTGCGGGAGCTGACCGGGGAGCTGTTTTTT.

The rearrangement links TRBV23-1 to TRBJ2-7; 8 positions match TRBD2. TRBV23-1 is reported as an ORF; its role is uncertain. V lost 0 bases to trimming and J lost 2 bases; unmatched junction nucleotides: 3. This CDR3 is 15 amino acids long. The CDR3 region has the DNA TGCGCCAGCAGTCAATCTCGGGAGGGCCCCTACGAGCAGTACTTC. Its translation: CASSQSREGPYEQYF.

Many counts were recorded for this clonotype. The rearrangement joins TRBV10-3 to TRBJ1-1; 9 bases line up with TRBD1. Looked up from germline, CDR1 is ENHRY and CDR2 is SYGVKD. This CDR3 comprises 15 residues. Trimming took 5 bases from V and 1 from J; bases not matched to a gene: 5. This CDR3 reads CAISRPGQGNTEAFF. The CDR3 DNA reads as TGTGCCATCAGTCGACCGGGACAGGGGAACACTGAAGCTTTCTTT.

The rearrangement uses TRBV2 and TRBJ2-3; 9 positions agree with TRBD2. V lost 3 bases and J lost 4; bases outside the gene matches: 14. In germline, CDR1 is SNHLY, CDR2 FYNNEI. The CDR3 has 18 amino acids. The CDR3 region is CASSEESRLAGWADTQYF. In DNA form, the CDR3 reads TGTGCCAGCAGTGAGGAGAGTCGGCTAGCGGGATGGGCAGATACGCAGTATTTT.

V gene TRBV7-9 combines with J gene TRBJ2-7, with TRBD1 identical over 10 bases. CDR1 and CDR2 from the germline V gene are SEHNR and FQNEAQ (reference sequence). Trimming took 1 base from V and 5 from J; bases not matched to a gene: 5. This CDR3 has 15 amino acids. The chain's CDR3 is CASSLVTGGSDEQYV. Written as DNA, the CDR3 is TGTGCCAGCAGCTTAGTGACAGGGGGCTCAGACGAGCAGTACGTC.

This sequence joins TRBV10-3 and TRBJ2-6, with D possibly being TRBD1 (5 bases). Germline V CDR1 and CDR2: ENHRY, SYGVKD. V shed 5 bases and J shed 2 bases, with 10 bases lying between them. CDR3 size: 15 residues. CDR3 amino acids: CAISRGITGANVLTF. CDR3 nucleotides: TGTGCCATCAGTAGGGGAATAACTGGGGCCAACGTCCTGACTTTC.

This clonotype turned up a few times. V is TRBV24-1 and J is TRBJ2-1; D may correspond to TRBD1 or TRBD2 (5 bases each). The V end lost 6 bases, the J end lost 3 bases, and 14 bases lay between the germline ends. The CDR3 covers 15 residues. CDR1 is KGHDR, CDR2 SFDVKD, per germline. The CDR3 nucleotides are TGTGCCACCAGTCCCGGGACCTCGATCTACAATGAGCAGTTCTTC. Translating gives CATSPGTSIYNEQFF.

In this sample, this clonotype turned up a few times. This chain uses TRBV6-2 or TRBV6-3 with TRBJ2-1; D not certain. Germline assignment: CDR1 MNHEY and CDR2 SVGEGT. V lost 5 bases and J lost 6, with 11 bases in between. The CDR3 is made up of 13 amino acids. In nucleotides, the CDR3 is TGTGCCAGCAGTCCTTATTACTTCAATGAGCAGTTCTTC. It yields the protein CASSPYYFNEQFF.

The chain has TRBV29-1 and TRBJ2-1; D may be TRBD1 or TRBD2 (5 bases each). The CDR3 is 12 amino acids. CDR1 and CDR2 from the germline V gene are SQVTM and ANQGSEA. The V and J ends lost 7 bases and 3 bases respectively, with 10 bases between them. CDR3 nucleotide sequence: TGCAGCGCGGGACCGGGCTACAATGAGCAGTTCTTC. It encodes CSAGPGYNEQFF.

The DNA for the CDR3 is TGTGCCAGCACGACTAGCGGGAGGGGAGTGACCTACGAGCAGTACTTC. This translates into CASTTSGRGVTYEQYF. The chain uses TRBV6-4 and TRBJ2-7, with 14 bases aligning to TRBD2. V trimming: 7 bases; J trimming: 2 bases; junction bases outside the gene matches: 7. CDR3 length: 16 amino acids. CDR1 is MRHNA, CDR2 SNTAGT, per germline.

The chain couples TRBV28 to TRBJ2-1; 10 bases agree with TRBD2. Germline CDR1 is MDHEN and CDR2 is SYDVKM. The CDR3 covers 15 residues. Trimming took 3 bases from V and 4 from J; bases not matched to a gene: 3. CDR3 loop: CASSFGLAVYNEQFF. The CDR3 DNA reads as TGTGCCAGCAGTTTCGGACTAGCGGTTTACAATGAGCAGTTCTTC.

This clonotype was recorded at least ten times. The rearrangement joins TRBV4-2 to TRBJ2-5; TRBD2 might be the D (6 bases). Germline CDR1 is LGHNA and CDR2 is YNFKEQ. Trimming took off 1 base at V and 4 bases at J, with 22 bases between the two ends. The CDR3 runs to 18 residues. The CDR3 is CASSQAARTTSRGETQYF. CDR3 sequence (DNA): TGTGCCAGCAGCCAAGCAGCGCGGACTACATCAAGGGGAGAGACCCAGTACTTC.

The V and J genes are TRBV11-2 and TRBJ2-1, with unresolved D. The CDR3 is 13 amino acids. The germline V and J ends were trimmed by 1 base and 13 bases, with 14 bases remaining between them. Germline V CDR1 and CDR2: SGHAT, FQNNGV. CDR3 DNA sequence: TGTGCCAGCAGCTTAGCCGGATCTAGGTTACAGTTCTTC. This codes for CASSLAGSRLQFF.

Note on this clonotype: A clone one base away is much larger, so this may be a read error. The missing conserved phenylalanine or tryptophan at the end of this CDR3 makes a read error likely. DNA of the CDR3: TGTGCCAGCAGCCGGACAGGGTTAGAGACCCAGTACCTC. This translates into CASSRTGLETQYL. The gene calls are TRBV7-2 and TRBJ2-5; 8 nucleotides match TRBD1. The CDR3 has 13 amino acids. Trimming cost V 5 bases and J 4 bases; bases outside gene matches: 3. CDR1 and CDR2 from the germline V gene are SGHTA and FQGNSA.